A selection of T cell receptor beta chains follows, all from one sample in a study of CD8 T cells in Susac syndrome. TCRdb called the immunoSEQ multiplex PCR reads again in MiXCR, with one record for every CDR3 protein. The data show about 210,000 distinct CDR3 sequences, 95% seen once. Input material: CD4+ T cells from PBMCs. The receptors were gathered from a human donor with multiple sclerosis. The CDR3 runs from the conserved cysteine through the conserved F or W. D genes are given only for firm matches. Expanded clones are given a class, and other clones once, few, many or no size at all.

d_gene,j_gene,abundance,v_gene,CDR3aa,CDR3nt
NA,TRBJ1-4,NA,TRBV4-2,CASSLTQGDAEKLFF,TGTGCCAGCAGCCTAACACAGGGTGACGCTGAAAAACTGTTTTTT
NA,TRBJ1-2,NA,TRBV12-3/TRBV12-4,CAASGGEYGYTF,TGTGCCGCGAGTGGTGGGGAGTATGGCTACACCTTC
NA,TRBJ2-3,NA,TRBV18,CASSPPAAGADTQYF,TGTGCCAGCTCACCACCGGCGGCGGGCGCTGATACGCAGTATTTT
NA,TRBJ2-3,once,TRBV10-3,CAIRGTASTDTQYF,TGTGCCATCCGGGGGACGGCAAGCACAGATACGCAGTATTTT
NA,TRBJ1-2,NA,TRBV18,CASSPFWGRSNYGYTF,TGTGCCAGCTCACCTTTTTGGGGTCGATCTAACTATGGCTACACCTTC
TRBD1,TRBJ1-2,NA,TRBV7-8,CASSRDRGESYTF,TGTGCCAGCAGCCGCGACAGGGGTGAAAGCTACACCTTC
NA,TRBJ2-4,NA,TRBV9,CASSGGDKFSQNIQYF,TGTGCCAGCAGCGGGGGGGACAAGTTTTCCCAAAACATTCAGTACTTC
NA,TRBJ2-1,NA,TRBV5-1,CASSWGGSGDNEQFF,TGCGCCAGCAGCTGGGGAGGTTCCGGAGACAATGAGCAGTTCTTC
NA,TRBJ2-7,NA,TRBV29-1,CSVCARGPSYEQYF,TGCAGCGTTTGCGCGAGAGGGCCGTCCTACGAGCAGTACTTC
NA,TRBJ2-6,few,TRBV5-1,CASSLGGSGANVLTF,TGTGCCAGCAGTTTAGGGGGCTCTGGGGCCAACGTCCTGACTTTC
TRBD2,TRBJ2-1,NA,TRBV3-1,CASSQDFGLGMDEQFF,TGTGCCAGCAGCCAAGATTTCGGACTAGGTATGGATGAGCAGTTCTTC
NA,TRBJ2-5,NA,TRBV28,CASTRQEETQYF,TGTGCCAGCACACGACAGGAAGAGACCCAGTACTTC
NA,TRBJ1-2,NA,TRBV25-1,CASSKGLGYTF,TGTGCCAGCAGTAAGGGGCTAGGCTACACCTTC
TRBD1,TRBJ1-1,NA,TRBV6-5,CASSYIDARGQGEAFF,TGTGCCAGCAGTTACATCGACGCCCGGGGACAGGGGGAAGCTTTCTTT
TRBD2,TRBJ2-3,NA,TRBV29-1,CSVQGTSGREHTQYF,TGCAGCGTGCAGGGGACTAGCGGGAGGGAACATACGCAGTATTTT
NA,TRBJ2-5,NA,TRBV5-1,CASGGTSLGETQYF,TGCGCCAGTGGAGGGACGTCTCTAGGAGAGACCCAGTACTTC
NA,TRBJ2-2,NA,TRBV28,CASSTRWSTGELFF,TGTGCCAGCAGCACCCGGTGGTCCACCGGGGAGCTGTTTTTT
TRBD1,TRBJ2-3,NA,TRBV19,CASRTGRITDTQYF,TGTGCCAGTAGGACAGGGCGTATCACAGATACGCAGTATTTT
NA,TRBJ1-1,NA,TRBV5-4,CASSLMGSTEAFF,TGTGCCAGCAGCTTGATGGGGAGCACTGAAGCTTTCTTT
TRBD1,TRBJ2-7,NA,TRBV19,CASSIRTGGPYEQYF,TGTGCCAGTAGTATCCGGACAGGTGGCCCCTACGAGCAGTACTTC
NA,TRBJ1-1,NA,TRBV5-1,CASSEKEGLGTEAFF,TGCGCCAGCAGCGAGAAGGAGGGATTGGGCACTGAAGCTTTCTTT
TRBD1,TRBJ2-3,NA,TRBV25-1,CASSDGQGLSTDTQYF,TGTGCCAGCAGTGACGGACAGGGGTTGTCGACAGATACGCAGTATTTT
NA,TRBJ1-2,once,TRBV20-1,CSARGINYGYTF,TGCAGTGCTAGGGGGATCAACTATGGCTACACCTTC
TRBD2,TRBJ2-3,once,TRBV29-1,CSVGWSGRDTQYF,TGCAGCGTTGGTTGGAGCGGGAGGGATACGCAGTATTTT
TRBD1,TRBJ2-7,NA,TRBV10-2,CASTSGQGQLTSYEQYF,TGCGCCAGTACCTCCGGACAGGGCCAATTAACCTCCTACGAGCAGTACTTC
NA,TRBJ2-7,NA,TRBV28,CASSLSYSYEQYF,TGTGCCAGCAGTTTAAGCTACAGCTACGAGCAGTACTTC
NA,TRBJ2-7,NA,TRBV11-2,CASSLGGGRAEHSYEQYF,TGTGCCAGCAGCTTAGGAGGGGGGAGGGCCGAGCACTCCTACGAGCAGTACTTC
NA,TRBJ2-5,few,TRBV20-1,CSARLETQYF,TGCAGTGCTAGACTTGAGACCCAGTACTTC
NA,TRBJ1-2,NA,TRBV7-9,CAAGGGYTF,TGTGCCGCTGGGGGCGGCTACACCTTC
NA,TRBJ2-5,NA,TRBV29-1,CSGSAYQETQYF,TGCAGCGGCAGTGCCTACCAAGAGACCCAGTACTTC
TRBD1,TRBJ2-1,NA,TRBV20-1,CSASDRVQRNEQFF,TGCAGTGCATCCGACAGGGTACAGAGAAATGAGCAGTTCTTC
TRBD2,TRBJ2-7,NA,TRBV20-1,CSAAMTSGSIYEQYF,TGCAGTGCTGCCATGACTAGCGGGAGTATCTACGAGCAGTACTTC
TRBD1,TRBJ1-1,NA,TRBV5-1,CASSPGTANTEAFF,TGCGCCAGCAGTCCCGGGACAGCGAACACTGAAGCTTTCTTT
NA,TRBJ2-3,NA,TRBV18,CASSPLPDDTDTQYF,TGTGCCAGCTCACCATTACCTGACGACACAGATACGCAGTATTTT